These T cell receptor beta chains were read from a single sample in a study of blood T cell repertoires in COVID-19. Only in-frame clones appear in the TCRdb table, and some are missing; sequencing was by immunoSEQ multiplex PCR. The sample shows under 200,000 clones, about 88% of them seen only once. Sequences were obtained from peripheral blood. The receptors originated from a man younger than 30 with active or convalescent COVID-19. Both conserved end residues are part of each CDR3. Fields, in order: J gene, V gene, D gene, clone size, CDR3 protein, CDR3 DNA. The D gene is left open where the match is weak. Rows give clone size only sometimes, using once, few, many, or a class for an expanded clone.

j_gene: TRBJ1-1; v_gene: TRBV12-3/TRBV12-4; d_gene: .; abundance: few; CDR3aa: CASSFQGNTEAFF; CDR3nt: TGTGCCAGCAGTTTTCAGGGGAACACTGAAGCTTTCTTT
j_gene: TRBJ2-7; v_gene: TRBV18; d_gene: TRBD2; abundance: few; CDR3aa: CASSLGLAGREQYF; CDR3nt: TGTGCCAGCTCACTCGGACTAGCGGGACGTGAGCAGTACTTC
j_gene: TRBJ2-5; v_gene: TRBV2; d_gene: .; abundance: .; CDR3aa: CASKTQGAGPSQETQYF; CDR3nt: TGTGCCAGCAAGACCCAAGGTGCGGGACCATCCCAAGAGACCCAGTACTTC
j_gene: TRBJ1-2; v_gene: TRBV30; d_gene: .; abundance: .; CDR3aa: CAWSVRARGGYTF; CDR3nt: TGTGCCTGGAGTGTCCGGGCCCGAGGGGGCTACACCTTC
j_gene: TRBJ2-7; v_gene: TRBV5-6; d_gene: TRBD2; abundance: .; CDR3aa: CASSWTSELTYEQYF; CDR3nt: TGTGCCAGCAGCTGGACTAGCGAACTGACCTACGAGCAGTACTTC
j_gene: TRBJ1-5; v_gene: TRBV19; d_gene: TRBD1; abundance: .; CDR3aa: CASSKDRAGQPQHF; CDR3nt: TGTGCCAGTAGTAAAGACAGGGCCGGACAGCCCCAGCATTTT
j_gene: TRBJ2-4; v_gene: TRBV7-2; d_gene: .; abundance: .; CDR3aa: CASSLKGGGQVAKNIQYF; CDR3nt: TGTGCCAGCAGCTTAAAAGGGGGGGGACAGGTAGCCAAAAACATTCAGTACTTC
j_gene: TRBJ1-6; v_gene: TRBV7-8; d_gene: TRBD1; abundance: .; CDR3aa: CASSLGTGEGGPLHF; CDR3nt: TGTGCCAGCAGCTTAGGGACAGGGGAGGGGGGACCCCTCCACTTT
j_gene: TRBJ1-2; v_gene: TRBV6-5; d_gene: .; abundance: once; CDR3aa: CASSYDGHYGYTF; CDR3nt: TGTGCCAGCAGTTATGATGGCCACTATGGCTACACCTTC
j_gene: TRBJ2-7; v_gene: TRBV7-9; d_gene: .; abundance: .; CDR3aa: CASSLVAQEDEQYF; CDR3nt: TGTGCCAGCAGCTTAGTTGCCCAAGAGGACGAGCAGTACTTC
j_gene: TRBJ1-1; v_gene: TRBV11-2; d_gene: .; abundance: .; CDR3aa: CASSLDSYTEAFF; CDR3nt: TGTGCCAGCAGCTTAGACTCTTACACTGAAGCTTTCTTT
j_gene: TRBJ1-1; v_gene: TRBV10-3; d_gene: .; abundance: .; CDR3aa: CAISQGKGGEAFF; CDR3nt: TGTGCCATCAGTCAAGGGAAGGGAGGTGAAGCTTTCTTT
j_gene: TRBJ1-6; v_gene: TRBV6-5; d_gene: TRBD1; abundance: .; CDR3aa: CASSLGQGSPLHF; CDR3nt: TGTGCCAGCAGCCTGGGACAGGGCTCACCCCTCCACTTT
j_gene: TRBJ1-2; v_gene: TRBV5-1; d_gene: .; abundance: .; CDR3aa: CASSSGVEGYTF; CDR3nt: TGCGCCAGCAGTTCGGGGGTGGAGGGCTACACCTTC
j_gene: TRBJ2-7; v_gene: TRBV3-1/TRBV3-2; d_gene: TRBD1; abundance: .; CDR3aa: CASSQALGTGSYEQYF; CDR3nt: TGTGCCAGCAGCCAAGCCCTCGGGACAGGGTCCTACGAGCAGTACTTC
j_gene: TRBJ2-3; v_gene: TRBV19; d_gene: .; abundance: .; CDR3aa: CASSPTGTDTQYF; CDR3nt: TGTGCCAGTAGTCCCACGGGAACAGATACGCAGTATTTT
j_gene: TRBJ2-7; v_gene: TRBV28; d_gene: .; abundance: .; CDR3aa: CASSPLPQGTDYEQYF; CDR3nt: TGTGCCAGCAGTCCTCTCCCCCAGGGTACGGACTACGAGCAGTACTTC
j_gene: TRBJ2-1; v_gene: TRBV9; d_gene: TRBD2; abundance: .; CDR3aa: CASSPKGLAEYNEQFF; CDR3nt: TGTGCCAGCAGCCCCAAAGGACTAGCGGAATACAATGAGCAGTTCTTC
j_gene: TRBJ2-3; v_gene: TRBV28; d_gene: .; abundance: .; CDR3aa: CASSSLLGGGYTDTQYF; CDR3nt: TGTGCCAGCAGTTCCTTACTAGGGGGGGGGTACACAGATACGCAGTATTTT
j_gene: TRBJ2-2; v_gene: TRBV5-1; d_gene: TRBD1; abundance: .; CDR3aa: CASSLRTGDNTGELFF; CDR3nt: TGCGCCAGCAGCCTTCGGACAGGGGATAACACCGGGGAGCTGTTTTTT
j_gene: TRBJ2-7; v_gene: TRBV6-5; d_gene: .; abundance: .; CDR3aa: CASSEIGRKDYEQYF; CDR3nt: TGTGCCAGCAGCGAGATCGGGAGAAAGGACTACGAGCAGTACTTC
j_gene: TRBJ1-1; v_gene: TRBV30; d_gene: .; abundance: .; CDR3aa: CAWTWGGDTEAFF; CDR3nt: TGTGCCTGGACGTGGGGGGGGGACACTGAAGCTTTCTTT
j_gene: TRBJ2-1; v_gene: TRBV5-4; d_gene: TRBD1; abundance: .; CDR3aa: CASSLARTGGNEQFF; CDR3nt: TGTGCCAGCAGCTTGGCTAGGACAGGGGGCAATGAGCAGTTCTTC
j_gene: TRBJ1-2; v_gene: TRBV11-2; d_gene: .; abundance: .; CDR3aa: CASSFTVRNYGYTF; CDR3nt: TGTGCCAGCAGCTTTACAGTCAGGAACTATGGCTACACCTTC